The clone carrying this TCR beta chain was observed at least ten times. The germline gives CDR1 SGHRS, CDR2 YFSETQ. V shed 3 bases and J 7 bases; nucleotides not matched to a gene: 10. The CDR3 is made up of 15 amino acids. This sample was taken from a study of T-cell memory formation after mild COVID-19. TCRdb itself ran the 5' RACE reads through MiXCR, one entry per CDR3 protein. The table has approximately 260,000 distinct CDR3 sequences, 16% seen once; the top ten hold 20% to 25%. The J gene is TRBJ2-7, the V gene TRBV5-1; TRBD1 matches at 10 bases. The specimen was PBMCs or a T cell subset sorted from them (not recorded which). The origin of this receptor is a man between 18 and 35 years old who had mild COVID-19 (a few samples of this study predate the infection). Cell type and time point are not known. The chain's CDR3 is CASSSGTGVRFEQYF. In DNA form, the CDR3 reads TGCGCCAGCAGCTCCGGGACAGGGGTCCGTTTTGAGCAGTACTTC.